The 25 T cell receptor beta chains below come from one sample, sequenced in a study of T cells in Graves' hyperthyroidism and ophthalmopathy. RNA transcripts gave rise to amplified TCR beta CDR3 regions. During a first-round RT-PCR of the TCR CDR3, the HTBI primer set was used. TCRdb fed the multiplex PCR reads into MiXCR, producing one record per CDR3 protein. Of a few hundred thousand distinct CDR3 sequences in the sample, roughly a fifth were seen once. Sequenced sample: blood. These receptors were collected from a woman in her forties or fifties with Graves' hyperthyroidism.

This clonotype has a count of ten or more. The DNA of the CDR3 is TGTGCCAGCAAACCTACAGGGGCCCCCTCCTACGAGCAGTACTTC. It codes for CASKPTGAPSYEQYF. The chain joins TRBV12-3 or TRBV12-4 to TRBJ2-7; 7 nucleotides align to TRBD1. V dropped 7 bases and J dropped 0; count of bases not matched to a gene: 9. The CDR3 runs to 15 residues.

This clonotype was seen a handful of times. This chain connects TRBV19 to TRBJ1-2; 9 nucleotides match TRBD1. V lost 5 bases, J lost 4 bases, and 14 bases stayed unmatched. Per germline, CDR1 LNHDA and CDR2 SQIVND (reference sequence). CDR3 length: 17 residues. CDR3 in DNA: TGTGCCAGTAGTCCGGACAGGGGCCCTACCAACATCTATGGCTACACCTTC. This encodes CASSPDRGPTNIYGYTF.

Details on this clonotype: Since the CDR3 does not end with the conserved phenylalanine or tryptophan, this likely comes from a read error. The chain uses TRBV28 and TRBJ2-5, with 8 bases that match TRBD1. V lost 4 bases and J lost 0; bases outside the gene matches: 4. The CDR3 covers 15 residues. Germline V gene data show CDR1 as MDHEN and CDR2 as SYDVKM. The CDR3 DNA follows: TGTGCCAGCAGTTCCCGGACAGGGTACCAAGAGACCCAGTACCTC. Its protein is CASSSRTGYQETQYL.

The chain employs TRBV20-1 and TRBJ1-5; D unclear. Germline CDR1 is DFQATT and CDR2 is SNEGSKA (reference sequence). Trimming took off 2 bases at V and 5 bases at J, with 4 bases between the two ends. This CDR3 has 11 residues. This CDR3 is CSARKDQPQHF. CDR3 sequence (DNA): TGCAGTGCTAGAAAAGATCAGCCCCAGCATTTT.

CDR3 DNA sequence: TGTGCCAGCAGTTTATCGGTGTACCCTAGCGGGAGGTCCTACAATGAGCAGTTCTTC. This encodes CASSLSVYPSGRSYNEQFF. This chain uses TRBV27 with TRBJ2-1; 11 nucleotides agree with TRBD2. This CDR3 contains 19 residues. The V gene end was trimmed by 0 bases and the J gene end by 1 base; junction bases not matched to a gene: 8. Germline V CDR1 and CDR2: MNHEY, SMNVEV (reference sequence).

This clonotype was seen a few times. The chain employs TRBV6-2 or TRBV6-3 and TRBJ2-6; weak D call: TRBD1 (5 bases). The CDR3 spans 17 residues. V lost 6 bases to trimming and J lost 4 bases, with 19 bases between them. CDR1 is MNHEY and CDR2 is SVGEGT in the germline V gene. The CDR3, as DNA: TGTGCCAGCAGAGGGTCAGGGTGGCGCGCCGGGGCCAACGTCCTGACTTTC. This gives the protein CASRGSGWRAGANVLTF.

This clonotype was recorded many times. The gene calls are TRBV6-2 or TRBV6-3 and TRBJ1-2; D might be TRBD1 (5 bases). Trimming pared 6 bases from V and 8 bases from J, leaving 22 bases between. Germline CDR1 is MNHEY and CDR2 is SVGEGT. The CDR3 is made up of 15 amino acids. The CDR3 nucleotides read TGTGCCAGCAGCCCACGGGGGGTGAGCCCCCACGGCTACACCTTC. It translates to CASSPRGVSPHGYTF.

This clonotype was recorded at least ten times. This sequence joins TRBV6-5 and TRBJ2-1, with a tentative D call TRBD1 (5 bases). The V gene lost 0 bases and the J gene lost 0 bases, with 9 bases spanning the gap. Germline V gene lookup returns CDR1 MNHEY and CDR2 SVGAGI. The CDR3 runs to 16 residues. In DNA, the CDR3 is TGTGCCAGCAGTTACTCGGGGCCGAGCTCCTACAATGAGCAGTTCTTC. Its protein is CASSYSGPSSYNEQFF.

This clonotype was counted ten times or more. This chain links TRBV7-9 with TRBJ2-3; TRBD2 matches at 9 bases. V shed 5 bases and J 2 bases; nucleotides not matched to a gene: 5. This CDR3 contains 15 residues. Looked up from germline, CDR1 is SEHNR and CDR2 is FQNEAQ (reference sequence). Here the CDR3 reads CASSPTSGPTDTQYF. DNA for the CDR3: TGTGCCAGCAGCCCTACTAGCGGGCCCACAGATACGCAGTATTTT. The whole variable domain, remainder taken from reference TRBV7-9 and TRBJ2-3, is DTGVSQNPRHKITKRGQNVTFRCDPISEHNRLYWYRQTLGQGPEFLTYFQNEAQLEKSRLLSDRFSAERPKGSFSTLEIQRTEQGDSAMYLCASSPTSGPTDTQYFGPGTRLTVL.

At least ten counts were recorded for this clonotype. This chain joins TRBV3-1 and TRBJ1-6; 9 bases match TRBD1. J lost 13 bases, V lost 6 bases, and 10 bases had no gene match. From germline, CDR1 is LGHDT and CDR2 YNNKEL (reference sequence). The CDR3 loop spans 14 amino acids. Here the CDR3 reads CASSPGTGLTPLHF. CDR3 DNA: TGTGCCAGCAGTCCCGGGACAGGGCTTACGCCCCTCCACTTT.

This clonotype turned up a few times. The chain links TRBV11-2 to TRBJ2-5, with D possibly matching TRBD1 (5 bases). Germline CDR1 and CDR2: SGHAT and FQNNGV. V was cut by 1 base and J by 4 bases, with 10 bases left in between. The CDR3 consists of 14 residues. The CDR3 nucleotides read TGTGCCAGCAGCTTAGCAGACAGCCGAGAGACCCAGTACTTC. Encoded protein: CASSLADSRETQYF.

The gene calls are TRBV3-1 and TRBJ1-2; D not resolved. Germline CDR1 reads LGHDT; CDR2 reads YNNKEL (reference sequence). The CDR3 length is 14 residues. Trimming took off 2 bases at V and 4 bases at J, with 11 bases between the two ends. CDR3 in DNA: TGTGCCAGCAGCCAATACAACCCCATCTATGGCTACACCTTC. Translating gives CASSQYNPIYGYTF.

This clonotype appeared many times. This chain links TRBV11-2 with TRBJ2-7; 13 nucleotides align to TRBD2. Trimming removed 5 bases from V and 3 bases from J; junction bases left unmatched: 7. The CDR3 covers 16 residues. Germline values: CDR1 SGHAT, CDR2 FQNNGV. CDR3 sequence reads: CASSGTSGRAVYEQYF. For the CDR3, the DNA is TGTGCCAGCAGCGGCACTAGCGGGAGGGCCGTCTACGAGCAGTACTTC.

This clonotype was observed many times. V usage is TRBV6-1 and J usage is TRBJ2-7; 8 nucleotides match TRBD1. Germline trimming cut 0 bases from V and 2 bases from J; bases unmatched to any gene: 6. Germline values: CDR1 MNHNS, CDR2 SASEGT. The CDR3 runs 16 residues. The DNA of the CDR3 is TGTGCCAGCAGTGAAGCCCTTTGGGACAGGACCTACGAGCAGTACTTC. Its translation: CASSEALWDRTYEQYF.

V is TRBV24-1 and J is TRBJ2-2; D might be TRBD1 or TRBD2, each matching 5 bases. The germline V gene has CDR1 KGHDR and CDR2 SFDVKD. The CDR3 spans 18 residues. V was clipped by 3 bases and J by 5 bases, with 21 bases between them. DNA of the CDR3: TGTGCCACCAGTGATGCTATCGGAGGTAGTAGGGGAACCGGGGAGCTGTTTTTT. Its translation: CATSDAIGGSRGTGELFF.

This clonotype has a count of ten or more. The genes are TRBV5-1 and TRBJ1-2; D is unclear. V was cut by 4 bases and J by 3 bases, with 10 bases left in between. The CDR3 has 13 amino acids. The germline CDR1 and CDR2 sequences are SGHRS and YFSETQ. CDR3 protein: CASSRFQDYGYTF. The CDR3 DNA follows: TGCGCCAGCAGCCGTTTCCAGGACTATGGCTACACCTTC. Drawing the rest from reference TRBV5-1 and TRBJ1-2, the complete variable domain is KAGVTQTPRYLIKTRGQQVTLSCSPISGHRSVSWYQQTPGQGLQFLFEYFSETQRNKGNFPGRFSGRQFSNSRSEMNVSTLELGDSALYLCASSRFQDYGYTFGSGTRLTVV.

This chain's CDR3 is CASRSGTGNGYTF. As DNA, the CDR3 is TGTGCCAGCCGATCCGGGACAGGGAATGGCTACACCTTC. This chain joins TRBV19 and TRBJ1-2; 9 nucleotides agree with TRBD1. The germline V gene encodes CDR1 LNHDA and CDR2 SQIVND (reference sequence). This CDR3 is 13 amino acids long. V trimming: 9 bases; J trimming: 6 bases; junction bases outside the gene matches: 8.

This clonotype was seen ten or more times. V is TRBV10-3 and J is TRBJ2-3, with 8 bases aligning to TRBD2. This CDR3 has 16 residues. In germline, CDR1 is ENHRY, CDR2 SYGVKD. The J segment lost 2 bases and the V segment lost 6 bases, leaving 10 bases of the junction unmatched. Here the CDR3 DNA reads TGTGCCATCAGCCCCTCAACTAGCGGAGTCACAGATACGCAGTATTTT. It yields the protein CAISPSTSGVTDTQYF.

This clonotype was detected many times. This chain uses TRBV28 with TRBJ1-5; possible D gene TRBD1, 6 bases. The CDR3 sequence is 15 residues long. Deletions cut 3 bases from V and 6 bases from J, with 15 bases between. Germline CDR1 MDHEN, CDR2 SYDVKM. The CDR3 DNA reads as TGTGCCAGCAGTTTCGGCCAGGGGTTGCGTCAGCCCCAGCATTTT. It codes for CASSFGQGLRQPQHF.

The chain joins TRBV13 to TRBJ2-1; the D is unclear. Trimming removed 5 bases from V and 8 bases from J, with 7 bases in between. Germline V gene lookup returns CDR1 PRHDT and CDR2 FYEKMQ (reference sequence). The length of the CDR3 is 11 residues. The CDR3 loop is CASSATDEQFF. The CDR3 DNA sequence: TGTGCCAGCAGCGCCACTGATGAGCAGTTCTTC.

The chain combines TRBV7-9 with TRBJ2-1; 10 bases match TRBD2. There are 15 residues in the CDR3. The ends lost 7 bases at V and 7 bases at J; junction bases unmatched: 10. Germline V gene sequence: CDR1 SEHNR, CDR2 FQNEAQ (reference sequence). CDR3 bases: TGTGCCAGCACCGACAGGGCTAGCGGGAGTAATGAGCAGTTCTTC. Translating it yields CASTDRASGSNEQFF. Variable domain in full (rest from reference TRBV7-9 and TRBJ2-1): DTGVSQNPRHKITKRGQNVTFRCDPISEHNRLYWYRQTLGQGPEFLTYFQNEAQLEKSRLLSDRFSAERPKGSFSTLEIQRTEQGDSAMYLCASTDRASGSNEQFFGPGTRLTVL.

This clonotype was found many times. At one of its ends the junction is not consistent with the germline gene, which may arise from a read error. The gene calls are TRBV6-5 and TRBJ2-5; TRBD2 agrees at 7 bases. CDR3 length: 14 residues. CDR1 is MNHEY and CDR2 is SVGAGI in the germline V gene. The CDR3 here is CASSSSGTQATQYF. The DNA of the CDR3 is TGTGCCAGCAGTTCGAGCGGGACTCAAGCGACCCAGTACTTC.

This clonotype appeared a few times. CDR3 nucleotides: TGTGCCAGCAGCTTGGATCCCTCCTACGAGCAGTACTTC. As protein: CASSLDPSYEQYF. V usage is TRBV5-4 and J usage is TRBJ2-7; D gene unclear. Looked up from germline, CDR1 is SGHNT and CDR2 is YYREEE (reference sequence). This CDR3 comprises 13 residues. V was clipped by 0 bases and J by 0 bases, with 4 bases between them.

V usage is TRBV29-1 and J usage is TRBJ2-7; no reliable D call. V was shortened by 4 bases and J by 6 bases, with 13 bases between the two germline ends. Looked up from germline, CDR1 is SQVTM and CDR2 is ANQGSEA. The CDR3 spans 12 residues. The DNA of the CDR3 is TGCAGCGTTGTGGCTCTAAACGGCGAGCAGTACTTC. It yields the protein CSVVALNGEQYF.

This sequence joins TRBV2 and TRBJ2-3; no clear D gene. Germline V lookup: CDR1 SNHLY, CDR2 FYNNEI. There are 13 residues in the CDR3. Between the trimmed V and J ends, which lost 4 bases and 2 bases, there was a span of 7 bases. For the CDR3, the DNA is TGTGCCAGCAGTGGCCGAAACACAGATACGCAGTATTTT. Protein sequence: CASSGRNTDTQYF.